The entry below describes one T cell receptor (beta chain). The antigen is undetermined. Positive CCR7 selection of CD45RO-negative cells yielded the naive CD8 cells, and terminally differentiated effector memory CD45RA+ cells were excluded. The donors were all Caucasian adults (living in Nashville, Tennessee). Clones were sequenced by immunoSEQ multiplex PCR, and TCRdb holds only the in-frame ones, with some missing. This table has millions of clones, 85% to 95% appearing once. These data originate in a study of shared clonotypes between healthy human individuals. General observations from the study: Donor scarcity curtailed the genetic and exposure-history diversity represented herein. With a handful of donors compared, around 5% of naive CD4 clonotypes were shared. Memory subsets had estimated richness that was generally smaller than that of naive subsets.

The CDR3 runs 12 residues. Germline V lookup: CDR1 SGHDN, CDR2 FVKESK. Trimming left V 5 bases short and J 7 bases short, with 12 bases between. J is TRBJ2-7 and V is TRBV14; D is unclear. This clonotype originated in a man aged 18 to 30 in good health. Sequencing input: naive CD8+ T cells sorted from blood. The CDR3 here is CASSWLGSEQYF. CDR3 nucleotide sequence: TGTGCCAGCAGCTGGTTAGGGTCGGAGCAGTACTTC.